Sequencing of this TCR beta chain was carried out in a study of blood T cell repertoires in COVID-19 (dated by TCRdb to 2018 to 2020). For the wider study: Samples covering the acute and convalescent phases of COVID-19 were provided by collaborators in the United States, Italy and Spain. The material from the prospective study consisted of cDNA or gDNA derived from T cells, B-cell-depleted T cells, or PBMCs. Deeply sampled blood TCRbeta repertoires from subjects exposed to, actively infected with, or recovered from COVID-19 were included in the dataset. The repertoires were released in a freely available public database meant as a resource for research on the immune response to SARS-CoV-2. Samples were obtained from the ongoing ImmuneRACE study (first 160 participants) and from over 1,000 subjects provided by 6 global collaborators. The sample metadata nearly always contained a de-identified subject ID, COVID-19 status, age in years and sex. Where available, HLA class I and class II types were obtained from metadata supplied by the sample provider rather than from assay-based typing.

A note on this clone: No antigen is known for it. Base qualities are not recorded, but no much larger clone differs from it by a single base.

One collaborating source in Seattle enrolled patients during active infection and followed them longitudinally through the course of disease. Collaborating institutions collected whole blood in K2EDTA tubes following their own protocols. For TCRbeta analysis, collaborators shipped samples in one of three forms: frozen whole blood, isolated PBMCs, or DNA extracted from either of those sample types. V gives up 7 bases and J gives up 5 bases, and the segment between their germline ends measures 14 bases. CDR1 and CDR2 were assigned from the germline V gene as MNHEY and SVGAGI. The CDR3, from cysteine to phenylalanine, totals 13 residues. The CDR3 DNA has 39 bases and is translated from base 1. The immunoSEQ Assay, a bias-controlled multiplex PCR, was used to amplify TCRbeta CDR3 regions from genomic DNA. The paper's processing steps were these. The number of nucleated cells in each sample was estimated by amplification of reference gene primers within the assay. Sequence reads were collapsed and filtered to measure the absolute abundance of every unique TCRbeta CDR3 rearrangement. For each sample, productive Simpson clonality was calculated as the square root of Simpson's diversity index over productive rearrangements. TCRdb retrieved this table from immuneACCESS and kept in-frame rearrangements only. Not all clones are present; in checked studies, unresolved V genes account for under half, and no reason is known for the remainder. That table furnishes V, J and clone size, whereas the DNA furnished D and trimming. This sample holds about 200,000 clones; about 93% were observed only once. The ten largest clones represent approximately 0.69% of the sample.

The paper as a whole reports these results and caveats: The amount of clinical and demographic metadata varied by source and participant and was provided uncurated.

This TCR was recovered from a man aged 25 to 45 with COVID-19, enrolled during active disease. The chain is assembled from TRBV6-5 and TRBJ1-1; there is no confident call for the D gene. Source material: peripheral blood. The sequenced DNA: TGTGCCAGCACGAAAGCGCGGGATACTGAAGCTTTCTTT. It encodes CASTKARDTEAFF.